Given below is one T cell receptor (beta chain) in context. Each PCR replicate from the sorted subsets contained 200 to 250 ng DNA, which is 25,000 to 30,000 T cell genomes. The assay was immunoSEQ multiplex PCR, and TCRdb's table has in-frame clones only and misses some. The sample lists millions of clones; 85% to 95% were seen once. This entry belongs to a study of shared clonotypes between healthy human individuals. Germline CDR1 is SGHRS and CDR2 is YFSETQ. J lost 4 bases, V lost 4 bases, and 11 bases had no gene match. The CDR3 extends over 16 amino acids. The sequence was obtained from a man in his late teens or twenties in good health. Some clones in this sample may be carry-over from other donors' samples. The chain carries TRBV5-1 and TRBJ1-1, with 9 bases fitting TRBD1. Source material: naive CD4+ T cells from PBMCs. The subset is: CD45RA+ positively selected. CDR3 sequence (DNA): TGCGCCAGCAGCCCCGGGACAGGGAGAGTGGGCACTGAAGCTTTCTTT. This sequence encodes CASSPGTGRVGTEAFF.